This TCR beta chain was sequenced during a study of Ad26.COV2.S vaccination and SARS-CoV-2 variants. Background on the study: Intramuscularly, Ad26.COV2.S was given either once or twice, 56 days apart.

Sample treatment: roughly 20 received Ad26.COV2.S at low or high dose, single or two shots; roughly five received placebo; per-sample allocation not given. Sampling occurred on day 63 after the first vaccine or placebo injection. The administered vaccine (an Ad26 vector) expressed Wuhan-strain SARS-CoV-2 spike. This clone showed up just a few times. The V end lost 5 bases, the J end lost 2 bases, and 14 bases lay between the germline ends. The CDR3 totals 15 residues. Per germline, CDR1 SGHDT and CDR2 YYEEEE. This table comes from immunoSEQ multiplex PCR, and its TCRdb copy is limited to in-frame clones, with some not included. The data hold around 250,000 clones, with around 88% observed a single time.

The sequence derives from a person between 18 and 60 years old who received the Ad26.COV2.S COVID-19 vaccine or a placebo. Material: peripheral blood, obtained in a trial of Ad26.COV2.S vaccine versus placebo. V is TRBV5-6 and J is TRBJ2-1; D is perhaps TRBD1 or TRBD2 (5 bases each). CDR3 protein: CASRRGVAAYNEQFF. DNA of the CDR3: TGTGCCAGCAGAAGGGGAGTGGCGGCCTACAATGAGCAGTTCTTC.